Following are 31 T cell receptor beta chains from one sample sequenced in a study of T cells in localized non-small cell lung cancer. Using immunoSEQ multiplex PCR, the repertoire was profiled, and TCRdb retains in-frame clones only, with some absent. The data contain 10,000 to 15,000 clones, about 82% of them singletons. The input for sequencing was peripheral blood, taken before any cancer treatment. The receptors stem from a male donor at least 60 years old with stage III lung adenocarcinoma.

The CDR3 region has the DNA TGTGCCAGCGGGGCAGGGGCCGGCACTGAAGCTTTCTTT. This encodes CASGAGAGTEAFF. The chain links TRBV6-1 to TRBJ1-1; possibly TRBD1 for D (6 bases). This CDR3 is built from 13 residues. V gave up 8 bases and J gave up 4 bases, with 14 bases separating them. The germline V gene has CDR1 MNHNS and CDR2 SASEGT.

This chain links TRBV6-1 with TRBJ1-3, with D unclear. The germline CDR1 and CDR2 sequences are MNHNS and SASEGT. V lost 9 bases to trimming and J lost 0 bases, with 6 bases between them. The CDR3 consists of 12 residues. The CDR3 loop is CASHSSGNTIYF. The CDR3 DNA is TGTGCCAGTCACAGCTCTGGAAACACCATATATTTT.

The rearrangement joins TRBV7-8 to TRBJ1-5, with 8 bases that match TRBD1. Unmatched junction bases numbered 12, after V lost 5 bases and J lost 6 bases. The CDR3 sequence is 16 residues long. Germline CDR1 SGHVS, CDR2 FQNEAQ. CDR3 DNA: TGTGCCAGCAGCCCCAGGGGACAGGCGGCGGGTCAGCCCCAGCATTTT. Its translation is CASSPRGQAAGQPQHF.

The genes are TRBV6-1 and TRBJ1-2; D gene ambiguous. The germline gives CDR1 MNHNS, CDR2 SASEGT. Trimming shortened V by 6 bases and J by 8 bases, and 10 bases separated the two germline ends. The CDR3 totals 11 residues. The CDR3 loop is CASSDTLGYTF. CDR3 in DNA: TGTGCCAGCAGCGACACTCTAGGCTACACCTTC.

The V and J genes are TRBV7-9 and TRBJ1-1; perhaps TRBD1 as D (5 bases). The CDR3 spans 15 residues. CDR1 and CDR2 from the germline V gene are SEHNR and FQNEAQ (reference sequence). V lost 5 bases to trimming and J lost 4 bases, with 17 bases between them. CDR3 nucleotide sequence: TGTGCCAGCAGCGCCATCCAGGGTGGTCTCACTGAAGCTTTCTTT. As protein: CASSAIQGGLTEAFF. The full variable domain, its missing parts supplied by reference TRBV7-9 and TRBJ1-1, is DTGVSQNPRHKITKRGQNVTFRCDPISEHNRLYWYRQTLGQGPEFLTYFQNEAQLEKSRLLSDRFSAERPKGSFSTLEIQRTEQGDSAMYLCASSAIQGGLTEAFFGQGTRLTVV.

The chain uses TRBV10-3 and TRBJ2-2; perhaps TRBD2 as D (5 bases). Trimming cost V 6 bases and J 8 bases, with 10 bases left between them. Germline CDR1 is ENHRY and CDR2 is SYGVKD. CDR3 length: 12 amino acids. Here the CDR3 DNA reads TGTGCCATCAGGGGCGGCGGGGGGGAGCTGTTTTTT. Translated: CAIRGGGGELFF.

For this clone: Mismatch with germline at one junction end may stem from a read error. The rearrangement joins TRBV10-3 to TRBJ1-5; D remains ambiguous. There are 12 residues in the CDR3. Germline V gene sequence: CDR1 ENHRY, CDR2 SYGVKD. The CDR3 DNA is TGTGCCATCAGTAGTAGCGATCAGCCCCAGCATTTT. The encoded protein is CAISSSDQPQHF.

The chain employs TRBV19 and TRBJ2-3; D remains ambiguous. Germline V gene lookup returns CDR1 LNHDA and CDR2 SQIVND (reference sequence). The CDR3 is 15 amino acids. V lost 4 bases and J lost 2, with 13 bases in between. The CDR3 reads CASSTGLSATDTQYF. The CDR3 coding sequence is TGTGCCAGTAGTACAGGCCTCAGCGCCACAGATACGCAGTATTTT.

The chain recombines TRBV18 with TRBJ1-1, with 8 bases matching TRBD1. Germline values: CDR1 KGHSH, CDR2 LQKENI. CDR3 length equals 15 residues. J gave up 7 bases and V 3 bases, and 10 bases lay outside the gene matches. The CDR3 here is CASSPTTGARDEAFF. In DNA form, the CDR3 reads TGTGCCAGCTCACCCACGACAGGGGCGAGGGATGAAGCTTTCTTT.

This rearrangement joins TRBV4-1 to TRBJ2-1, with 10 nucleotides matching TRBD2. Germline assignment: CDR1 MGHRA and CDR2 YSYEKL. The CDR3 has 17 residues. Trimming at V came to 2 bases and at J to 10 bases, leaving 14 bases not matched to a gene. The CDR3: CASSQLPRLAGDREQFF. CDR3 bases: TGCGCCAGCAGCCAACTCCCCCGGCTAGCGGGAGACAGAGAGCAGTTCTTC.

The rearrangement links TRBV14 to TRBJ1-5; unclear D gene. Trimming cost V 4 bases and J 0 bases, with 7 bases left between them. This CDR3 is built from 14 residues. CDR1 and CDR2 (germline): SGHDN, FVKESK. The CDR3 sequence: CASSPTDSNQPQHF. The CDR3 bases are TGTGCCAGCAGCCCGACGGATAGCAATCAGCCCCAGCATTTT.

This rearrangement joins TRBV5-1 to TRBJ2-3, with 8 bases matching TRBD2. Trimming removed 1 base from V and 1 base from J; junction bases left unmatched: 5. The CDR3 covers 16 residues. Germline V lookup: CDR1 SGHRS, CDR2 YFSETQ. The DNA of the CDR3 is TGCGCCAGCAGCTTGCGGACGGGAGGGGGCACAGATACGCAGTATTTT. It specifies CASSLRTGGGTDTQYF. The variable domain in full, completed from reference TRBV5-1 and TRBJ2-3, reads KAGVTQTPRYLIKTRGQQVTLSCSPISGHRSVSWYQQTPGQGLQFLFEYFSETQRNKGNFPGRFSGRQFSNSRSEMNVSTLELGDSALYLCASSLRTGGGTDTQYFGPGTRLTVL.

The chain carries TRBV2 and TRBJ2-3; 8 bases agree with TRBD2. The CDR3 totals 14 residues. Germline trimming cut 7 bases from V and 5 bases from J; bases unmatched to any gene: 8. The germline CDR1 and CDR2 sequences are SNHLY and FYNNEI. The DNA of the CDR3 is TGTGCCAGCACTAAAGCGGGAGTCGGAGATACGCAGTATTTT. This gives the protein CASTKAGVGDTQYF.

The rearrangement uses TRBV18 and TRBJ2-4; TRBD2 agrees at 11 bases. V lost 3 bases to trimming and J lost 1 base; unmatched junction nucleotides: 5. This CDR3 has 17 residues. CDR1 and CDR2 from the germline V gene are KGHSH and LQKENI. CDR3 in DNA: TGTGCCAGCTCACCTAGCGGGAGGGCCTGGGCCAAAAACATTCAGTACTTC. This translates into CASSPSGRAWAKNIQYF.

The rearrangement uses TRBV4-1 and TRBJ2-1, with TRBD2 matching 7 bases. The germline V gene has CDR1 MGHRA and CDR2 YSYEKL. The V gene end was trimmed by 0 bases and the J gene end by 4 bases; junction bases not matched to a gene: 9. This CDR3 has 17 residues. CDR3 region: CASSQEGGAGPYNEQFF. The CDR3 nucleotides are TGCGCCAGCAGCCAAGAGGGGGGAGCGGGACCTTACAATGAGCAGTTCTTC.

The count of this clone is one. This chain uses TRBV6-1 with TRBJ2-7; D uncertain. CDR1 is MNHNS, CDR2 SASEGT, per germline. The CDR3 is 12 residues long. Trimming shortened V by 1 base and J by 6 bases, and 7 bases separated the two germline ends. The CDR3 sequence: CASSEEGGEQYF. CDR3 coding DNA: TGTGCCAGCAGTGAAGAGGGCGGCGAGCAGTACTTC.

J is TRBJ2-3 and V is TRBV5-1; no clear D gene. The V end lost 8 bases, the J end lost 2 bases, and 12 bases lay between the germline ends. The CDR3 loop spans 13 amino acids. CDR1 is SGHRS, CDR2 YFSETQ, per germline. CDR3 amino acids: CASWTGTTDTQYF. CDR3 DNA: TGCGCCAGTTGGACGGGTACCACAGATACGCAGTATTTT.

This clone appeared a few times. The chain couples TRBV29-1 to TRBJ2-2, with no clear D. The CDR3 covers 14 residues. V shed 2 bases and J shed 1 base, with 8 bases lying between them. Germline V lookup: CDR1 SQVTM, CDR2 ANQGSEA. Written as DNA, the CDR3 is TGCAGCGTTGAAAAACAGCTGAACACCGGGGAGCTGTTTTTT. Protein product: CSVEKQLNTGELFF.

The chain carries TRBV5-1 and TRBJ2-7; no definite D call. Germline lookup yields CDR1 SGHRS and CDR2 YFSETQ. V was shortened by 0 bases and J by 0 bases, with 7 bases between the two germline ends. The CDR3 sequence is 14 residues long. CDR3: CASSLDRYSYEQYF. CDR3 nucleotides: TGCGCCAGCAGCTTGGACCGGTACTCCTACGAGCAGTACTTC.

The V call is TRBV7-6, the J call TRBJ1-1, with D possibly matching TRBD1 (6 bases). Germline V CDR1 and CDR2: SGHVS, FNYEAQ. The CDR3 sequence is 14 residues long. Trimming took 5 bases from V and 4 from J, leaving 14 bases between them. CDR3 nucleotide sequence: TGTGCCAGCAGCGCGCGTGGGGGCGGCACTGAAGCTTTCTTT. It is translated as CASSARGGGTEAFF.

The chain has TRBV9 and TRBJ1-4; D gene uncertain. V lost 3 bases, J lost 3 bases, and 15 bases lay in between. CDR3 length: 16 residues. CDR1 and CDR2 (germline): SGDLS, YYNGEE. The CDR3 DNA reads as TGTGCCAGCAGCGCAGCCCTGTGGGAATCTAATGAAAAACTGTTTTTT. Translation: CASSAALWESNEKLFF. The complete variable domain, with remaining parts taken from reference TRBV9 and TRBJ1-4, reads DSGVTQTPKHLITATGQRVTLRCSPRSGDLSVYWYQQSLDQGLQFLIQYYNGEERAKGNILERFSAQQFPDLHSELNLSSLELGDSALYFCASSAALWESNEKLFFGSGTQLSVL.

This clone was observed a handful of times. The chain uses TRBV27 and TRBJ1-1, with 10 bases identical to TRBD1. The junction had 4 bases not matched to a gene; V was cut back by 6 bases and J by 0 bases. The germline V gene has CDR1 MNHEY and CDR2 SMNVEV (reference sequence). There are 15 residues in the CDR3. DNA of the CDR3: TGTGCCAGCAGCCAGACAGGGGGCATGAACACTGAAGCTTTCTTT. Amino acids: CASSQTGGMNTEAFF.

This chain connects TRBV11-1 to TRBJ1-1; the match to TRBD1 covers 7 bases. The CDR3 sequence is 13 residues long. CDR1 is SGHAT, CDR2 FQDESV, per germline (reference sequence). The V and J ends lost 5 bases and 8 bases, in that order; junction bases with no gene match: 8. In nucleotides, the CDR3 is TGTGCCAGCAGCCCGTCGGTGGACAGGGAAGCTTTCTTT. Translated: CASSPSVDREAFF.

The rearrangement uses TRBV6-1 and TRBJ1-6; 7 bases are shared with TRBD1. Unmatched junction bases numbered 8, after V lost 6 bases and J lost 9 bases. The CDR3 is 14 amino acids. Looked up from germline, CDR1 is MNHNS and CDR2 is SASEGT. The CDR3 loop is CASSPGQGVSPLHF. DNA for the CDR3: TGTGCCAGCAGCCCCGGGCAGGGGGTTTCACCCCTCCACTTT.

The chain joins TRBV11-2 to TRBJ2-1; TRBD2 is a possible D gene (5 bases). Germline values: CDR1 SGHAT, CDR2 FQNNGV. The CDR3 is 14 residues long. V was cut by 5 bases and J by 8 bases, with 16 bases left in between. DNA for the CDR3: TGTGCCAGCAGCCCCACCTCCGGAGGCCATGAGCAGTTCTTC. As protein: CASSPTSGGHEQFF.

V is TRBV2 and J is TRBJ2-7, with no clear D. The germline CDR1 and CDR2 sequences are SNHLY and FYNNEI. V was pared by 7 bases and J by 4 bases, with 8 bases between. This CDR3 is 11 amino acids long. CDR3 DNA sequence: TGTGCCAGCACCTCTATTTACGAGCAGTACTTC. Translation gives CASTSIYEQYF.

This clone was counted a single time. This chain joins TRBV27 and TRBJ2-5; TRBD2 matches 11 bases. CDR1 and CDR2 from the germline V gene are MNHEY and SMNVEV (reference sequence). CDR3 size: 15 residues. The V gene end was trimmed by 8 bases and the J gene end by 6 bases; junction bases not matched to a gene: 11. The CDR3 bases are TGTGCCAGCTCAGCAGTAGCGGGAGGGCCTCAGACCCAGTACTTC. Translating it yields CASSAVAGGPQTQYF.

This clone was observed a few times. V usage is TRBV7-8 and J usage is TRBJ1-5; D call uncertain. V lost 4 bases, J lost 5 bases, and 15 bases lay in between. CDR1 and CDR2 from the germline V gene are SGHVS and FQNEAQ. The length of the CDR3 is 15 residues. CDR3 residues: CASSSTMSYHQPQHF. CDR3 nucleotides: TGTGCCAGCAGCTCCACGATGTCCTACCATCAGCCCCAGCATTTT.

The V call is TRBV19, the J call TRBJ1-5; 8 bases map to TRBD1. Germline V gene sequence: CDR1 LNHDA, CDR2 SQIVND (reference sequence). The CDR3 spans 15 residues. V trimming: 7 bases; J trimming: 1 base; junction bases outside the gene matches: 6. DNA of the CDR3: TGTGCCAGTACCGACAGGGGAGGCAGCAATCAGCCCCAGCATTTT. This gives the protein CASTDRGGSNQPQHF. The full variable domain, with the rest looked up from reference TRBV19 and TRBJ1-5, is DGGITQSPKYLFRKEGQNVTLSCEQNLNHDAMYWYRQDPGQGLRLIYYSQIVNDFQKGDIAEGYSVSREKKESFPLTVTSAQKNPTAFYLCASTDRGGSNQPQHFGDGTRLSIL.

The chain is built from TRBV5-6 and TRBJ1-2, with D possibly being TRBD1 (6 bases). Trimming took 3 bases from V and 3 from J, leaving 24 bases between them. Germline V gene lookup returns CDR1 SGHDT and CDR2 YYEEEE. The CDR3 totals 18 residues. The CDR3 protein is CASSSTTGRVTKDYGYTF. In nucleotides, the CDR3 is TGTGCCAGCAGCTCGACAACAGGGAGGGTTACTAAGGACTATGGCTACACCTTC.

This chain links TRBV6-1 with TRBJ2-7; D unclear. Trimming cost V 8 bases and J 3 bases, with 17 bases left between them. The CDR3 has 14 amino acids. Per the germline V gene, CDR1 is MNHNS and CDR2 is SASEGT. CDR3 nucleotides: TGTGCCAGCTTTACGGCAACACGCGTCTACGAGCAGTACTTC. Protein: CASFTATRVYEQYF.